A single T cell receptor (beta chain) is shown here with its context. The antigen is not known. Trimming removed 3 bases at V and 3 bases at J, with 9 bases between. CDR3 length equals 14 residues. Germline CDR1 and CDR2: MNHEY and SMNVEV (reference sequence). The record originates from a study of cytomegalovirus exposure and HLA in healthy donors. PCR used 60 Vbeta primers and 13 Jbeta primers. TCRdb's copy holds only in-frame clones and misses some; the assay was immunoSEQ multiplex PCR. This table has approximately 150,000 clones, about 82% appearing once. Study-wide findings and caveats: The study recorded over 150 TCR beta chains that were cytomegalovirus-associated. In a later analysis, specific HLA alleles were associated with around 17,000 TCR beta sequences at a 0.05 false discovery rate. Most subjects' HLA-A and HLA-B alleles were reportedly predicted from TCR beta sequences. In a later analysis, TCR beta V- and J-gene trimming was associated with a missense DCLRE1C variant.

The gene calls are TRBV27 and TRBJ2-1, with D perhaps TRBD2 (6 bases). This clonotype originated in a male donor in good health and CMV-seronegative. Sequenced input: PBMCs. Here the CDR3 DNA reads TGTGCCAGCAGTTTGCACGGGGGCTACAATGAGCAGTTCTTC. It is translated as CASSLHGGYNEQFF.